Listed below are T cell receptor beta chains from one sample, sequenced in a study of OX40 agonist ivuxolimab in advanced cancers. The method was immunoSEQ multiplex PCR; TCRdb's version includes in-frame clones alone and lacks a portion of them. The sample consists of approximately 77,000 clones, roughly 88% of them appearing once. The source material was CD4+ or CD8+ T cells sorted from blood, sampled in a trial of the OX40 agonist ivuxolimab. These receptors were obtained from an adult with an advanced solid tumor such as melanoma, head and neck, liver or kidney cancer. CDR3s include the opening cysteine and the closing phenylalanine or tryptophan. D genes are given only for firm matches. The size entry is marked missing in some rows and otherwise reads once, few, many or a size class.

CDR3 | DNA | J | D | V | size
CASSFALRGGYTF | TGTGCCAGCAGCTTTGCTCTCAGAGGGGGCTACACCTTC | TRBJ1-2 | NA | TRBV11-2 | NA
CASSWGGEDTQYF | TGTGCCAGCAGCTGGGGGGGTGAAGATACGCAGTATTTT | TRBJ2-3 | TRBD2 | TRBV5-6 | NA
CASSPTPGMNTEAFF | TGTGCCAGCAGCCCAACTCCAGGGATGAACACTGAAGCTTTCTTT | TRBJ1-1 | NA | TRBV7-2 | once
CASSQDTLYEQYF | TGTGCCAGCAGCCAAGATACGCTTTACGAGCAGTACTTC | TRBJ2-7 | NA | TRBV4-2 | once
CASSYGVGGNSPLHF | TGTGCCAGCAGTTACGGGGTGGGGGGTAATTCACCCCTCCACTTT | TRBJ1-6 | NA | TRBV6-5 | NA
CASSWDREWEQYF | TGTGCCAGCAGCTGGGACAGGGAATGGGAGCAGTACTTC | TRBJ2-7 | TRBD1 | TRBV5-4 | once
CASSLGEVSDTQYF | TGTGCCAGCAGCTTGGGCGAAGTTTCAGATACGCAGTATTTT | TRBJ2-3 | NA | TRBV5-6 | NA
CASSEALKGRGLSSYEQYF | TGTGCCAGCAGTGAAGCGCTAAAGGGAAGGGGCTTAAGCTCCTACGAGCAGTACTTC | TRBJ2-7 | NA | TRBV6-1 | once
CAVGTGVDQPQHF | TGTGCCGTAGGGACAGGGGTTGATCAGCCCCAGCATTTT | TRBJ1-5 | TRBD1 | TRBV19 | once
CASSEGSSYEQYF | TGTGCCAGCAGTGAAGGTAGCTCCTACGAGCAGTACTTC | TRBJ2-7 | NA | TRBV6-1 | NA
CASSLQPNTGELFF | TGTGCCAGCAGCTTACAGCCGAACACCGGGGAGCTGTTTTTT | TRBJ2-2 | NA | TRBV7-9 | NA
CASSDGRPPGNTIYF | TGTGCCAGCAGTGACGGGAGACCTCCTGGAAACACCATATATTTT | TRBJ1-3 | NA | TRBV6-1 | NA
CASSARDRDYEQYF | TGTGCCAGCAGCGCCCGGGACAGGGACTACGAGCAGTACTTC | TRBJ2-7 | TRBD1 | TRBV6-1 | NA
CASSRQGPSSYEQYF | TGCGCCAGCAGTCGACAGGGGCCAAGTTCGTACGAGCAGTACTTC | TRBJ2-7 | TRBD1 | TRBV23-1 | NA
CATSRDGGTGNTIYF | TGTGCCACCAGCAGAGATGGGGGGACTGGAAACACCATATATTTT | TRBJ1-3 | NA | TRBV15 | NA
CASSQSMVDRQYF | TGCGCCAGCAGCCAATCAATGGTCGATAGACAGTACTTC | TRBJ2-4 | NA | TRBV4-1 | few
CASSQRNEQFF | TGTGCCAGCAGCCAGCGCAATGAGCAGTTCTTC | TRBJ2-1 | NA | TRBV7-9 | NA
CASSVSSGIREQYF | TGTGCCAGTAGTGTTTCTAGCGGGATTAGAGAGCAGTACTTC | TRBJ2-7 | TRBD2 | TRBV19 | once
CASNSYGDGGLSGANVLTF | TGTGCCAGCAATTCTTACGGAGACGGAGGACTCTCTGGGGCCAACGTCCTGACTTTC | TRBJ2-6 | NA | TRBV28 | NA
CASSLGVQETQYF | TGTGCCAGTAGTCTGGGCGTCCAAGAGACCCAGTACTTC | TRBJ2-5 | NA | TRBV19 | NA
CASSPPGLQETQYF | TGTGCCAGCAGCCCACCGGGACTCCAAGAGACCCAGTACTTC | TRBJ2-5 | NA | TRBV7-2 | NA
CASSYSGTGVETQYF | TGTGCCAGCAGCTACTCCGGGACAGGGGTAGAGACCCAGTACTTC | TRBJ2-5 | TRBD1 | TRBV7-2 | NA
CATGLADNNEQFF | TGTGCCACCGGACTAGCGGATAACAATGAGCAGTTCTTC | TRBJ2-1 | TRBD2 | TRBV10-3 | NA
CASSVPGQGSYNEQFF | TGTGCCAGCAGCGTTCCGGGACAGGGATCCTACAATGAGCAGTTCTTC | TRBJ2-1 | TRBD1 | TRBV28 | NA
CASSLGRDQPQHF | TGTGCCAGCAGCCTAGGTCGGGATCAGCCCCAGCATTTT | TRBJ1-5 | NA | TRBV5-6 | NA
CASSTSTSPLGAKIYEQYF | TGTGCCAGCAGTACATCCACCTCCCCCCTGGGGGCCAAAATCTACGAGCAGTACTTC | TRBJ2-7 | NA | TRBV27 | NA
CASSQPSYEQYF | TGTGCCAGCTCCCAGCCCTCCTACGAGCAGTACTTC | TRBJ2-7 | NA | TRBV6-1 | NA
CAWSVLKGTAAYEQYF | TGTGCCTGGAGTGTACTTAAAGGGACAGCCGCCTACGAGCAGTACTTC | TRBJ2-7 | TRBD1 | TRBV30 | NA
CAISGLAELYEQYF | TGTGCCATCAGTGGACTAGCGGAGCTTTACGAGCAGTACTTC | TRBJ2-7 | TRBD2 | TRBV10-3 | NA
CASSLVAGSHEQYF | TGTGCCAGCAGCTTAGTAGCAGGGTCCCACGAGCAGTACTTC | TRBJ2-7 | NA | TRBV11-2 | NA
CASSLQGYSYEQYF | TGTGCCAGCAGTCTACAGGGGTATTCCTACGAGCAGTACTTC | TRBJ2-7 | TRBD1 | TRBV28 | NA
CASSLGQGADTQYF | TGCGCCAGCAGCTTGGGACAGGGGGCTGATACGCAGTATTTT | TRBJ2-3 | TRBD1 | TRBV5-1 | NA
CASSLRTGPVQETQYF | TGTGCCAGCAGTTTACGGACAGGGCCTGTTCAAGAGACCCAGTACTTC | TRBJ2-5 | TRBD1 | TRBV28 | NA
CASAAGTVTHEQYF | TGCGCCAGCGCGGCCGGGACAGTCACCCACGAGCAGTACTTC | TRBJ2-7 | TRBD1 | TRBV5-1 | NA
CASSPPTRITQYF | TGTGCCAGCAGCCCCCCGACTCGGATTACGCAGTATTTT | TRBJ2-3 | NA | TRBV14 | NA
CASSRLTLHF | TGTGCCAGCAGCCGTCTGACCCTCCACTTT | TRBJ1-6 | NA | TRBV28 | NA
CASSSPAGPGPPLHF | TGTGCCAGCAGTTCCCCCGCAGGGCCGGGGCCACCCCTCCACTTT | TRBJ1-6 | NA | TRBV28 | NA
CASSPRDREREKLFF | TGTGCCAGCAGCCCGCGAGACAGGGAGCGGGAAAAACTGTTTTTT | TRBJ1-4 | TRBD1 | TRBV9 | NA
CASSYQSGRSDEQFF | TGTGCCAGCAGTTACCAGAGCGGGAGGAGCGATGAGCAGTTCTTC | TRBJ2-1 | TRBD2 | TRBV6-7 | NA
CASSLGIRGVNEQFF | TGTGCCAGCAGCTTAGGGATTAGAGGGGTCAATGAGCAGTTCTTC | TRBJ2-1 | NA | TRBV11-3 | NA
CSGSRGETQYF | TGCAGCGGTTCCCGGGGGGAGACCCAGTACTTC | TRBJ2-5 | NA | TRBV29-1 | NA
CASSFQGMNTEAFF | TGTGCCAGCAGCTTCCAGGGGATGAACACTGAAGCTTTCTTT | TRBJ1-1 | NA | TRBV7-9 | NA
CASSAVPQGTYNEQFF | TGTGCCAGCAGCGCCGTTCCACAGGGCACATACAATGAGCAGTTCTTC | TRBJ2-1 | NA | TRBV5-4 | NA
CASSDLYTRWGYTF | TGTGCCAGCAGTGATCTTTACACCAGATGGGGCTACACCTTC | TRBJ1-2 | NA | TRBV25-1 | NA
CASSLGWGFSTDTQYF | TGTGCCAGCAGTTTAGGGTGGGGCTTTAGCACAGATACGCAGTATTTT | TRBJ2-3 | NA | TRBV28 | NA
CATSGRYSYEQYF | TGTGCCACCAGCGGGAGATACTCCTACGAGCAGTACTTC | TRBJ2-7 | TRBD2 | TRBV7-9 | once
CASKRGRGIDTDTQYF | TGTGCCAGCAAGAGGGGGAGGGGGATTGATACAGATACGCAGTATTTT | TRBJ2-3 | NA | TRBV6-6 | NA
CASSQGYIQYQETQYF | TGTGCCAGCAGCCAAGGGTATATACAGTACCAAGAGACCCAGTACTTC | TRBJ2-5 | NA | TRBV4-2 | NA
CASSLGTGWGYGYTF | TGTGCCAGCAGTTTAGGTACGGGTTGGGGATATGGCTACACCTTC | TRBJ1-2 | NA | TRBV28 | NA